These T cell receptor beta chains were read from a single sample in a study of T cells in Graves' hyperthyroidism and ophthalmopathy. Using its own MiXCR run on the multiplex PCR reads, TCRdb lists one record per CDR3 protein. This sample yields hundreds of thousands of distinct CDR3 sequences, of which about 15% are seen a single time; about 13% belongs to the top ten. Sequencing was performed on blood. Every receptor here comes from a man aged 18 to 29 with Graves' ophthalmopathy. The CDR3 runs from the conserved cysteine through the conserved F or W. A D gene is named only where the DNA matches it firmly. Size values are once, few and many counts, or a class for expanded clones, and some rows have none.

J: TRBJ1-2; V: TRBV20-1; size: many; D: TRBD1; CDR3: CSAAPGQGAAGGYTF; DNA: TGCAGTGCTGCCCCGGGACAGGGGGCTGCGGGGGGCTACACCTTC
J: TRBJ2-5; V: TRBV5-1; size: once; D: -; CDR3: CASSLLPDQETQYF; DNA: TGCGCCAGCAGCTTGCTGCCAGACCAAGAGACCCAGTACTTC
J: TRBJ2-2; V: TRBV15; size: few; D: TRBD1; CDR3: CATSRPPLLTTGGPSTGELFF; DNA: TGTGCCACCAGCAGGCCCCCCTTACTCACGACAGGGGGCCCTTCCACCGGGGAGCTGTTTTTT
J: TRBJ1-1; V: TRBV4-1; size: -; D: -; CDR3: CASSQDRASTEAFF; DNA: TGCGCCAGCAGCCAAGATCGGGCTTCCACTGAAGCTTTCTTT
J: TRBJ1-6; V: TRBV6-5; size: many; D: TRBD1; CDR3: CASSYSGTGLSYNSPLHF; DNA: TGTGCCAGCAGTTACTCTGGGACAGGGCTTAGCTATAATTCACCCCTCCACTTT
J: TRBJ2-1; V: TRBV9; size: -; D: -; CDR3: CASSVESEQFF; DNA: TGTGCCAGCAGCGTAGAATCTGAGCAGTTCTTC
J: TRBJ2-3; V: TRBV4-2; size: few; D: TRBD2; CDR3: CASSQAGGPTDTQYF; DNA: TGTGCCAGCAGCCAAGCGGGGGGGCCCACAGATACGCAGTATTTT
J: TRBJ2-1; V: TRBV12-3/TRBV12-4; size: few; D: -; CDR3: CASSLRAEQFF; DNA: TGTGCCAGCAGTCTCAGGGCTGAGCAGTTCTTC
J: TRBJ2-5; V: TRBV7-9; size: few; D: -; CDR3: CASSFSFGGETQYF; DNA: TGTGCCAGCAGCTTCTCCTTTGGGGGGGAGACCCAGTACTTC
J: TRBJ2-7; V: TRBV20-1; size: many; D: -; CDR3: CSGGRQTYEQYF; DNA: TGCAGTGGTGGCAGGCAAACCTACGAGCAGTACTTC
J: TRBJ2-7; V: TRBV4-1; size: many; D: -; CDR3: CASSRNDLGLYEQYF; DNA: TGCGCCAGCAGCCGAAACGACCTGGGCCTCTACGAGCAGTACTTC
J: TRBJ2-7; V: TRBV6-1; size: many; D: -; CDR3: CASSEARGYEQYF; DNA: TGTGCCAGCAGTGAAGCCAGGGGCTACGAGCAGTACTTC
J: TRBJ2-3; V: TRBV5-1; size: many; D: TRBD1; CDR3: CASKTGTGRDTQYF; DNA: TGCGCCAGCAAGACCGGGACAGGGCGCGATACGCAGTATTTT
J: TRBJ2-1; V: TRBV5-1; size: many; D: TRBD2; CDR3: CASSLGLASNEQFF; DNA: TGCGCCAGCAGCTTGGGACTAGCGAGTAATGAGCAGTTCTTC
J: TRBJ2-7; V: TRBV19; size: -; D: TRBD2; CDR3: CAPAGSYEQYF; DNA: TGTGCCCCAGCGGGATCCTACGAGCAGTACTTC
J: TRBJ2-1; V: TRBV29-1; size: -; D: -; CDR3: CSVPFVPGTLEQFF; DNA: TGCAGCGTTCCTTTTGTTCCCGGGACTCTAGAGCAGTTCTTC
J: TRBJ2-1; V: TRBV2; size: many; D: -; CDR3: CASSAFLRDEQFF; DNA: TGTGCCAGCAGTGCCTTTCTTCGGGATGAGCAGTTCTTC
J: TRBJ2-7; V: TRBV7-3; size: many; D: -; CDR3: CASSSTETGVGTYEQYF; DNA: TGTGCCAGCAGCTCAACAGAGACGGGGGTTGGTACCTACGAGCAGTACTTC
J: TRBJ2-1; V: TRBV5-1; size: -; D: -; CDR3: CASSLAYRNEQFF; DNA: TGCGCCAGCAGCTTGGCTTACAGAAATGAGCAGTTCTTC
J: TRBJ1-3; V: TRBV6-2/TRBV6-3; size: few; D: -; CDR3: CASSYRGYGNTIYF; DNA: TGTGCCAGCAGTTACCGGGGCTATGGAAACACCATATATTTT
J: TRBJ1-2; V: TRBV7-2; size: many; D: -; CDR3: CASRGRRGYTF; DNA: TGTGCCAGCAGGGGCCGCAGGGGCTACACCTTC
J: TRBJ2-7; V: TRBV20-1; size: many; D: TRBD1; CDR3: CSAMRDRGSYEQYF; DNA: TGCAGTGCTATGAGGGACAGGGGCTCCTACGAGCAGTACTTC
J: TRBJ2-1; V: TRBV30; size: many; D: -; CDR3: CAWSVQQYNEQFF; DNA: TGTGCCTGGAGTGTACAACAGTACAATGAGCAGTTCTTC
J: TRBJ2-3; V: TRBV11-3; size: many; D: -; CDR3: CASSLSLGRRGSTDTQYF; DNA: TGTGCCAGCAGCTTAAGTTTGGGGCGCAGGGGTAGCACAGATACGCAGTATTTT
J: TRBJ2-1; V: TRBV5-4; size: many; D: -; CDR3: CASSLDVGEATYNEQFF; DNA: TGTGCCAGCAGCTTGGATGTGGGGGAAGCAACCTACAATGAGCAGTTCTTC
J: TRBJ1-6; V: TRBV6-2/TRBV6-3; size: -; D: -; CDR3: CASSPLSYNSPLHF; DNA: TGTGCCAGCAGTCCCCTCTCCTATAATTCACCCCTCCACTTT
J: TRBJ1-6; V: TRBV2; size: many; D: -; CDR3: CASSVGASALHF; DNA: TGTGCCAGCAGTGTAGGCGCTTCGGCCCTCCACTTT
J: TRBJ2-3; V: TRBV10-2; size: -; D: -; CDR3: CASSESIGLPFNTQYF; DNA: TGCGCCAGCAGTGAGTCGATTGGGCTCCCGTTCAATACGCAGTATTTT
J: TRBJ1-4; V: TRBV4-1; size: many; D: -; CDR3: CASSQGATNEKLFF; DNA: TGCGCCAGCAGCCAAGGGGCAACTAATGAAAAACTGTTTTTT
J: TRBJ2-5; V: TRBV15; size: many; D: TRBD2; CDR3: CATSRAGGETQYF; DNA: TGTGCCACCAGCAGAGCGGGGGGAGAGACCCAGTACTTC
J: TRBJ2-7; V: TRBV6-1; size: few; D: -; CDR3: CAGSEPRGPYEQYF; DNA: TGTGCCGGCAGTGAACCCCGGGGGCCTTACGAGCAGTACTTC
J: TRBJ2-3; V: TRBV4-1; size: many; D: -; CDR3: CASSQDSSGMGDTQYF; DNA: TGCGCCAGCAGCCAAGATTCATCAGGGATGGGGGATACGCAGTATTTT
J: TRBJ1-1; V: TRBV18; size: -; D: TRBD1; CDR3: CASSPGTGFAFF; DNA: TGTGCCAGCTCACCTGGGACAGGGTTCGCTTTCTTT
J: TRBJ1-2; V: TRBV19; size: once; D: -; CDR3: CASSIVNGRYGYTF; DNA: TGTGCCAGTAGTATAGTCAACGGCCGCTATGGCTACACCTTC
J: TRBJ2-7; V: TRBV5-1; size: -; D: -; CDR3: CASSLAGQGGHEQYF; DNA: TGCGCCAGCAGCTTGGCCGGGCAGGGCGGCCACGAGCAGTACTTC
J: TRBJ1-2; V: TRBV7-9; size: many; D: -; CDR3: CASSRYRDRRNYGYTF; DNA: TGTGCCAGCAGCCGGTACCGGGACCGGCGTAACTATGGCTACACCTTC
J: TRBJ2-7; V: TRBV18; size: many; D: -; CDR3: CASSPGQTYEQYF; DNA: TGTGCCAGCAGCCCTGGACAGACCTACGAGCAGTACTTC
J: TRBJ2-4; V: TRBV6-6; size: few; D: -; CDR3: CASSYPQGSNIQYF; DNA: TGTGCCAGCAGTTACCCCCAGGGTAGCAACATTCAGTACTTC
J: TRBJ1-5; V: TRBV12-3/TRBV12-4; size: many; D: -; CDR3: CASSWEGYQPQHF; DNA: TGTGCCAGCAGTTGGGAAGGGTATCAGCCCCAGCATTTT
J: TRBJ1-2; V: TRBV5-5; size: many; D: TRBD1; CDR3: CASSLDTGQARSGYTF; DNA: TGTGCCAGCAGCTTGGATACAGGACAGGCTAGGTCTGGCTACACCTTC
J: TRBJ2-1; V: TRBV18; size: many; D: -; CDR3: CASSPPGRVSGNEQFF; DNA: TGTGCCAGCTCACCACCGGGCAGGGTGAGTGGTAATGAGCAGTTCTTC
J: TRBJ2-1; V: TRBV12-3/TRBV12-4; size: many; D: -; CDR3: CASSLPPGRNEQFF; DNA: TGTGCCAGCAGTTTACCCCCGGGGCGGAATGAGCAGTTCTTC
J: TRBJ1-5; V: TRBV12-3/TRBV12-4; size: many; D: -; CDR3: CASSLHGANQPQHF; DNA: TGTGCCAGCAGCCTTCATGGGGCCAATCAGCCCCAGCATTTT
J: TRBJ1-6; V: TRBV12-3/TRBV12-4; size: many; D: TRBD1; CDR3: CASSFWDRGSPLHF; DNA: TGTGCCAGCAGTTTTTGGGACAGGGGATCACCCCTCCACTTT
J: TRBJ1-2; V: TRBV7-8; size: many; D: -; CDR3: CASSLAGDYGYTF; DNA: TGTGCCAGCAGCTTAGCAGGGGATTATGGCTACACCTTC
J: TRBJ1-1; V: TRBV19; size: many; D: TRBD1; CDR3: CASRQTGMNTEAFF; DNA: TGTGCCAGTAGACAGACAGGGATGAACACTGAAGCTTTCTTT
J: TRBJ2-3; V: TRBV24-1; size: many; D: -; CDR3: CATIGDSTDTQYF; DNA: TGTGCCACTATAGGCGACAGCACAGATACGCAGTATTTT
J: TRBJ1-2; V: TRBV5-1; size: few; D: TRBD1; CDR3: CASSRTGNNYGYTF; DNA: TGCGCCAGCAGTAGGACAGGGAATAACTATGGCTACACCTTC
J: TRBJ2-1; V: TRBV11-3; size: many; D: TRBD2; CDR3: CASSTSGRAVNEQFF; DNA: TGTGCCAGCAGCACTAGCGGGAGGGCCGTAAATGAGCAGTTCTTC
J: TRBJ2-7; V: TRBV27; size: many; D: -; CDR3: CASSFSDRYEQYF; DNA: TGTGCCAGCAGTTTCTCTGACCGCTACGAGCAGTACTTC
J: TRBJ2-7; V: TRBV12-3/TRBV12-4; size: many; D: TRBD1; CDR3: CASSNPGQGAYEQYF; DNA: TGTGCCAGCAGTAACCCAGGACAGGGGGCCTACGAGCAGTACTTC
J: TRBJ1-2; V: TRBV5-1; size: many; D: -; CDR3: CASSLTEPQEGYTF; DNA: TGCGCCAGCAGCTTGACGGAACCCCAGGAAGGCTACACCTTC
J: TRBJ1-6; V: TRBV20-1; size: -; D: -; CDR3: CSARSTEQNSPLHF; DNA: TGCAGTGCTAGAAGCACGGAGCAAAATTCACCCCTCCACTTT
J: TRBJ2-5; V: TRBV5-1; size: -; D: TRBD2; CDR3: CASCGGGRVQETQYF; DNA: TGCGCCAGTTGCGGGGGTGGCAGGGTCCAAGAGACCCAGTACTTC
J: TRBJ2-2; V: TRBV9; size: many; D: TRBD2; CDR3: CASSVTAGAAGELFF; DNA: TGTGCCAGCAGCGTAACAGCGGGAGCGGCCGGGGAGCTGTTTTTT
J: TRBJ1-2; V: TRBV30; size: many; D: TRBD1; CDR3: CAWSPGQRGYTF; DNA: TGTGCCTGGAGCCCGGGACAGAGAGGCTACACCTTC
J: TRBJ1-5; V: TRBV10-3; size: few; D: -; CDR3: CAISADGDGQPQHF; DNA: TGTGCCATCAGTGCCGACGGGGACGGGCAGCCCCAGCATTTT
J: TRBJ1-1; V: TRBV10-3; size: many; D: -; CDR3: CATEHATRNTEAFF; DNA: TGTGCCACCGAACACGCGACACGCAACACTGAAGCTTTCTTT
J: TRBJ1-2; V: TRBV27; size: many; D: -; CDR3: CASSLSMGASIWGYTF; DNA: TGTGCCAGCAGTTTATCGATGGGGGCCTCTATTTGGGGCTACACCTTC
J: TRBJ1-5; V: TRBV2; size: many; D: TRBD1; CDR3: CASRGQGSNQPQHF; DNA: TGTGCCAGCAGGGGACAGGGTAGCAATCAGCCCCAGCATTTT